One sample yielded the 21 T cell receptor beta chains listed below, sequenced in a study of shared clonotypes between healthy human individuals. Using immunoSEQ multiplex PCR, the repertoire was profiled, and TCRdb retains in-frame clones only, with some absent. The sample has more than 1 million clones; around three quarters are singletons. The sequenced sample was memory CD4+ T cells from PBMCs. Described subset: CD45RA-negative fraction. The source of these receptors is a man between 18 and 29 years old in good health. Some clones in this sample may be carry-over from other donors' samples.

With regard to this clone: The same CDR3 also results from other DNA sequences found in this sample. This chain joins TRBV5-4 and TRBJ2-3; 11 bases agree with TRBD1. The V and J ends lost 4 bases and 6 bases, in that order; junction bases with no gene match: 7. The CDR3 spans 15 residues. CDR1 is SGHNT, CDR2 YYREEE, per germline (reference sequence). CDR3 sequence reads: CASSTGQGAPDTQYF. The CDR3 nucleotides read TGTGCCAGCAGCACCGGACAGGGGGCGCCTGATACGCAGTATTTT.

Of note for this clone: A far larger clone is just one base off, so this is likely a read error. This chain joins TRBV9 and TRBJ2-7; tentatively, D is TRBD1 or TRBD2 (5 bases each). Looked up from germline, CDR1 is SGDLS and CDR2 is YYNGEE. This CDR3 has 13 amino acids. Trimming took off 4 bases at V and 3 bases at J, with 11 bases between the two ends. The CDR3 DNA is TGTGCCAGCAGCCGGGACGGCCTCTACGAGCAGTACTTC. It yields the protein CASSRDGLYEQYF.

This clone was observed once. The chain has TRBV28 and TRBJ1-2; 9 bases match TRBD1. The CDR3 consists of 16 residues. Germline CDR1 MDHEN, CDR2 SYDVKM. After removal of 7 bases from V and 3 bases from J, the junction contained 12 bases not matched to a gene. The CDR3 DNA sequence: TGTGCCAGCACCATTTGGCCGGGACAGGGTTACTATGGCTACACCTTC. It encodes CASTIWPGQGYYGYTF.

The V call is TRBV5-4, the J call TRBJ1-2; TRBD1 might be the D (5 bases). Germline loops: CDR1 SGHNT, CDR2 YYREEE (reference sequence). V dropped 1 base and J dropped 13 bases, with 17 bases sitting between them. CDR3 length equals 13 residues. This CDR3 is CASSLRDRSSGTF. The CDR3, as DNA: TGTGCCAGCAGCTTGCGGGACCGATCTTCTGGCACCTTC. Combining the CDR3 with reference TRBV5-4 and TRBJ1-2 gives the whole variable domain ETGVTQSPTHLIKTRGQQVTLRCSSQSGHNTVSWYQQALGQGPQFIFQYYREEENGRGNFPPRFSGLQFPNYSSELNVNALELDDSALYLCASSLRDRSSGTFGSGTRLTVV.

The rearrangement joins TRBV7-9 to TRBJ2-3; the match to TRBD1 covers 10 bases. After removal of 4 bases from V and 4 bases from J, the junction contained 8 bases not matched to a gene. From germline, CDR1 is SEHNR and CDR2 FQNEAQ (reference sequence). The length of the CDR3 is 16 residues. Here the CDR3 reads CASSSRQGAEADTQYF. The CDR3 DNA reads as TGTGCCAGCAGCTCAAGACAGGGGGCAGAGGCAGATACGCAGTATTTT.

About this clone: Relative to the germline gene, one junction end is altered; a read error may explain this. The V gene is TRBV5-3, the J gene TRBJ2-7; 12 positions agree with TRBD2. TRBV5-3 is flagged as an ORF with uncertain function. CDR3 length equals 14 residues. CDR3 sequence (DNA): TGTGCCAGCAGCTTGGGGACTAGCGGGCTCGGGCAGTACTTC. Encoded protein: CASSLGTSGLGQYF.

V gene TRBV7-7 combines with J gene TRBJ1-3, with D unresolved. This CDR3 is 11 amino acids long. Trimming removed 4 bases at V and 2 bases at J, with 0 bases between. Germline V CDR1 and CDR2: SSHAT, FNYEAQ (reference sequence). This CDR3 is CASSSGNTIYF. The CDR3 DNA sequence: TGTGCCAGCAGCTCTGGAAACACCATATATTTT.

The chain joins TRBV19 to TRBJ2-5; either TRBD1 or TRBD2 may fit D (6 bases each). This CDR3 is 15 amino acids long. Trimming left V 9 bases short and J 5 bases short, with 22 bases between. The germline V gene encodes CDR1 LNHDA and CDR2 SQIVND (reference sequence). The CDR3 DNA sequence: TGTGCCAGCTCCCCGGGGGCGGCGTCTATGGAGACCCAGTACTTC. It encodes CASSPGAASMETQYF. The variable domain in full, completed from reference TRBV19 and TRBJ2-5, reads DGGITQSPKYLFRKEGQNVTLSCEQNLNHDAMYWYRQDPGQGLRLIYYSQIVNDFQKGDIAEGYSVSREKKESFPLTVTSAQKNPTAFYLCASSPGAASMETQYFGPGTRLLVL.

The chain carries TRBV19 and TRBJ2-7; TRBD1 agrees at 9 bases. The CDR3 runs to 13 residues. V was pared by 6 bases and J by 2 bases, with 2 bases of the junction left unmatched. The V gene's germline CDR1 is LNHDA and CDR2 SQIVND (reference sequence). The CDR3 bases are TGTGCCAGTAGACAGGGGGCCGCCTACGAGCAGTACTTC. Translation: CASRQGAAYEQYF.

This clone was found a few times. The genes are TRBV19 and TRBJ2-5, with 10 positions matching TRBD2. With V trimmed by 3 bases and J by 4 bases, 11 bases remained unmatched. The CDR3 totals 17 residues. The germline V gene has CDR1 LNHDA and CDR2 SQIVND (reference sequence). The chain's CDR3 is CASSMGASGSLGETQYF. In nucleotides, the CDR3 is TGTGCCAGTAGTATGGGTGCTAGCGGGAGCTTGGGAGAGACCCAGTACTTC.

As for this clone: A junction end diverges from the germline sequence, so it may reflect a read error. V gene TRBV23-1 combines with J gene TRBJ1-2; D gene ambiguous. TRBV23-1 is marked as an open reading frame, function uncertain. The CDR3 runs to 14 residues. CDR3 residues: CASTQEGNNYGYTF. For the CDR3, the DNA is TGCGCCAGCACTCAAGAGGGTAATAACTATGGCTACACCTTC.

Details on this clone: At one end the junction does not follow the germline gene, possibly because of a read error. The V call is TRBV6-1, the J call TRBJ1-5; 11 bases are a match to TRBD1. The CDR3 has 14 amino acids. CDR1 and CDR2 (germline): MNHNS, SASEGT. The chain's CDR3 is CAISGGQGGQPQHF. The CDR3 nucleotides read TGTGCCATCAGTGGGGGACAGGGGGGCCAGCCCCAGCATTTT.

This rearrangement joins TRBV5-4 to TRBJ2-2; 9 bases are shared with TRBD2. This CDR3 region has 18 residues. V shed 0 bases and J 5 bases; nucleotides not matched to a gene: 11. Germline CDR1 and CDR2: SGHNT and YYREEE (reference sequence). Here the CDR3 DNA reads TGTGCCAGCAGCTTGGCCCTTAATAGCGGGAGTGTTACCGGGGAGCTGTTTTTT. Its translation is CASSLALNSGSVTGELFF.

Only a few counts were recorded for this clone. The chain carries TRBV28 and TRBJ2-5; no clear D. This CDR3 has 12 residues. The germline CDR1 and CDR2 sequences are MDHEN and SYDVKM. Trimming stripped 5 bases from V and 5 bases from J, with 9 bases between. The CDR3 loop is CASSGGRETQYF. CDR3 nucleotides: TGTGCCAGCAGTGGTGGACGGGAGACCCAGTACTTC.

The chain couples TRBV10-2 to TRBJ2-7; 8 bases align to TRBD1. This CDR3 contains 15 residues. Germline V CDR1 and CDR2: WSHSY, SAAADI. Germline trimming cut 4 bases from V and 2 bases from J; bases unmatched to any gene: 7. CDR3 loop: CASSGPWTGTYEQYF. Written as DNA, the CDR3 is TGCGCCAGCAGTGGACCATGGACAGGGACCTACGAGCAGTACTTC.

The rearrangement joins TRBV19 to TRBJ2-1; D is possibly TRBD1 or TRBD2 (5 bases each). Germline V gene data show CDR1 as LNHDA and CDR2 as SQIVND (reference sequence). V lost 7 bases and J 9 bases, leaving 22 bases between the germline ends. The CDR3 length is 15 residues. CDR3 region: CASNKGSLGEIEQFF. The CDR3 region has the DNA TGTGCCAGTAATAAGGGGTCCCTGGGAGAGATTGAGCAGTTCTTC.

V usage is TRBV7-3 and J usage is TRBJ2-1, with D tentatively TRBD2 (7 bases). Germline V gene sequence: CDR1 SGHTA, CDR2 FQGTGA. CDR3 length equals 13 residues. With 5 bases removed from V and 11 bases from J, the gap between germline ends came to 16 bases. CDR3 residues: CASSNQAGHQQFF. The CDR3 DNA reads TGTGCCAGCAGCAACCAAGCGGGACATCAGCAGTTCTTC.

Ten or more counts support this clone. J is TRBJ1-1 and V is TRBV11-3; D is uncertain. CDR3 length: 13 amino acids. The V gene lost 4 bases and the J gene lost 0 bases, with 6 bases spanning the gap. The germline gives CDR1 SGHNT, CDR2 YENEEA. The CDR3: CASSWGVNTEAFF. CDR3 bases: TGTGCCAGCAGCTGGGGTGTGAACACTGAAGCTTTCTTT.

As regards this clone: Additional DNA sequences in this sample encode the identical CDR3. V gene TRBV7-2 combines with J gene TRBJ2-1, with D possibly TRBD2 on 5 matching bases. Trimming pared 1 base from V and 13 bases from J, leaving 8 bases between. There are 11 residues in the CDR3. The germline V gene has CDR1 SGHTA and CDR2 FQGNSA. The DNA of the CDR3 is TGTGCCAGCAGCTTAGGAGGGAGTCAGTTCTTC. It codes for CASSLGGSQFF.

J is TRBJ2-4 and V is TRBV28, with D possibly being TRBD1 (6 bases). CDR1 is MDHEN, CDR2 SYDVKM, per germline. V was shortened by 8 bases and J by 11 bases, with 22 bases between the two germline ends. The CDR3 consists of 14 residues. The CDR3 DNA follows: TGTGCCAGCTCGAACGCACAGGGTCGACCCGTTCAGTACTTC. It codes for CASSNAQGRPVQYF. Variable domain in full (rest from reference TRBV28 and TRBJ2-4): DVKVTQSSRYLVKRTGEKVFLECVQDMDHENMFWYRQDPGLGLRLIYFSYDVKMKEKGDIPEGYSVSREKKERFSLILESASTNQTSMYLCASSNAQGRPVQYFGAGTRLSVL.

The CDR3 nucleotides read TGTGCCAGCATCCAAGGCCGGACTAGCTCCTACAATGAGCAGTTCTTC. It codes for CASIQGRTSSYNEQFF. The chain couples TRBV7-2 to TRBJ2-1; the match to TRBD2 covers 7 bases. This CDR3 contains 16 residues. J gave up 0 bases and V 7 bases, and 9 bases lay outside the gene matches. The germline V gene has CDR1 SGHTA and CDR2 FQGNSA.